The 27 T cell receptor beta chains below all came from one sample that was sequenced in a study of blood T cell repertoires in COVID-19. Profiled with immunoSEQ multiplex PCR; TCRdb holds only in-frame clones, not every one. The sample includes around 280,000 clones, roughly 87% seen only once; the top ten take 2.2%. The sample consisted of peripheral blood. These TCRs come from a woman aged 50 to 60 who had recovered from COVID-19.

The rearrangement uses TRBV11-2 and TRBJ2-1, with 8 nucleotides matching TRBD2. There are 14 residues in the CDR3. CDR1 is SGHAT, CDR2 FQNNGV, per germline. V gave up 2 bases and J gave up 6 bases; unmatched junction bases: 3. In DNA, the CDR3 is TGTGCCAGCAGCTTACTAGCGGGTATCAATGAGCAGTTCTTC. As protein: CASSLLAGINEQFF.

The chain employs TRBV13 and TRBJ2-1; D not certain. The germline V gene encodes CDR1 PRHDT and CDR2 FYEKMQ (reference sequence). The CDR3 loop spans 15 amino acids. V lost 1 base and J lost 4, with 11 bases in between. CDR3 in amino acids: CASSLEVRRYNEQFF. The CDR3 DNA reads TGTGCCAGCAGCTTAGAGGTGAGGCGATACAATGAGCAGTTCTTC.

V gene TRBV7-9 combines with J gene TRBJ2-1, with TRBD2 identical over 12 bases. V gave up 4 bases and J gave up 16 bases; unmatched junction bases: 5. The CDR3 totals 12 residues. The germline V gene has CDR1 SEHNR and CDR2 FQNEAQ (reference sequence). In nucleotides, the CDR3 is TGTGCCAGCAGCTCGGGGACTAGCGGGTTTTTCTTC. Translation: CASSSGTSGFFF.

The chain joins TRBV12-3 or TRBV12-4 to TRBJ2-7; a weak D match, TRBD2 (5 bases). There are 13 residues in the CDR3. Trimming pared 3 bases from V and 7 bases from J, leaving 13 bases between. DNA of the CDR3: TGTGCCAGCAGTTTTCTTTCCCGGGGTGAGCAGTACTTC. This encodes CASSFLSRGEQYF.

The chain has TRBV7-8 and TRBJ1-1, with 8 bases fitting TRBD1. With 4 bases clipped from V and 11 bases from J, the junction kept 12 bases outside the gene matches. Germline V gene sequence: CDR1 SGHVS, CDR2 FQNEAQ. The CDR3 totals 14 residues. For the CDR3, the DNA is TGTGCCAGCAGCTCCTTATTTGACAGGGGTACGGCTTTCTTT. Protein product: CASSSLFDRGTAFF.

The J gene is TRBJ2-1, the V gene TRBV4-1, with 8 bases matching TRBD2. The germline gives CDR1 MGHRA, CDR2 YSYEKL. CDR3 size: 15 residues. The V gene end was trimmed by 4 bases and the J gene end by 4 bases; junction bases not matched to a gene: 6. CDR3 residues: CASSLAGGIYNEQFF. The CDR3, as DNA: TGCGCCAGCAGCCTCGCGGGGGGAATTTACAATGAGCAGTTCTTC.

V is TRBV7-2 and J is TRBJ1-2; TRBD1 is a possible D gene (6 bases). Germline CDR1 and CDR2: SGHTA and FQGNSA. With 5 bases removed from V and 0 bases from J, the gap between germline ends came to 13 bases. The CDR3 is 15 amino acids. The CDR3 reads CASSMLTGTNYGYTF. The CDR3 DNA follows: TGTGCCAGCAGCATGCTTACAGGGACTAACTATGGCTACACCTTC.

CDR3 loop: CASSLYSGIGYEQYF. Here the CDR3 DNA reads TGTGCCAGCAGTTTATATTCCGGGATAGGCTACGAGCAGTACTTC. The chain couples TRBV27 to TRBJ2-7; perhaps TRBD2 as D (5 bases). Germline V gene data show CDR1 as MNHEY and CDR2 as SMNVEV (reference sequence). The CDR3 loop spans 15 amino acids. V was clipped by 1 base and J by 3 bases, with 13 bases between them.

The V call is TRBV9, the J call TRBJ1-2; unclear D gene. V was cut by 6 bases and J by 2 bases, with 20 bases left in between. The germline gives CDR1 SGDLS, CDR2 YYNGEE. The CDR3 contains 16 residues. The CDR3 loop is CASTIHHGEGNYGYTF. CDR3 in DNA: TGTGCCAGCACCATCCACCATGGGGAGGGAAACTATGGCTACACCTTC.

The chain uses TRBV4-2 and TRBJ2-6, with 10 nucleotides matching TRBD1. Trimming at V came to 8 bases and at J to 1 base, leaving 5 bases not matched to a gene. Germline V gene sequence: CDR1 LGHNA, CDR2 YNFKEQ. CDR3 size: 16 residues. This chain's CDR3 is CASGQGERSGANVLTF. The CDR3 DNA reads as TGTGCCAGCGGACAGGGGGAAAGGTCTGGGGCCAACGTCCTGACTTTC.

V gene TRBV28 combines with J gene TRBJ1-2, with D tentatively TRBD1 (6 bases). The germline V gene encodes CDR1 MDHEN and CDR2 SYDVKM. The CDR3 spans 14 residues. The germline V and J ends were trimmed by 5 bases and 4 bases, with 14 bases remaining between them. The DNA for the CDR3 is TGTGCCAGCAGTGACCCGGACAGCCTCTATGGCTACACCTTC. This sequence encodes CASSDPDSLYGYTF.

This chain joins TRBV3-1 (or the pseudogene TRBV3-2) and TRBJ2-7; the D gene is possibly TRBD2 (6 bases). Germline V CDR1 and CDR2: LGHDT, YNNKEL (reference sequence). This CDR3 comprises 15 residues. V dropped 1 base and J dropped 2 bases, with 12 bases sitting between them. This chain's CDR3 is CASSQGWDLTYEQYF. The CDR3, as DNA: TGTGCCAGCAGCCAAGGTTGGGACTTGACCTACGAGCAGTACTTC.

The chain recombines TRBV30 with TRBJ2-1; a possible D gene is TRBD1 (6 bases). This CDR3 contains 14 residues. CDR1 and CDR2 from the germline V gene are GTSNPN and SVGIG (reference sequence). V shed 3 bases and J shed 5 bases, with 14 bases lying between them. CDR3 DNA: TGTGCCTGGAGCACCGGACAGTGGAACAATGAGCAGTTCTTC. It translates to CAWSTGQWNNEQFF.

This chain uses TRBV4-3 with TRBJ2-3; 10 bases are a match to TRBD2. Looked up from germline, CDR1 is LGHNA and CDR2 is YSLEER. The J segment lost 3 bases and the V segment lost 1 base, leaving 10 bases of the junction unmatched. The CDR3 runs to 18 residues. CDR3 protein: CASSQALPSGRTTDTQYF. CDR3 nucleotide sequence: TGCGCCAGCAGCCAAGCCCTACCTAGCGGGAGAACGACAGATACGCAGTATTTT.

The rearrangement joins TRBV2 to TRBJ1-2; D possibly corresponds to TRBD1 (5 bases). With 1 base removed from V and 5 bases from J, the gap between germline ends came to 11 bases. Germline assignment: CDR1 SNHLY and CDR2 FYNNEI. The CDR3 length is 14 residues. Here the CDR3 reads CASSEVGGKYGYTF. The CDR3 DNA is TGTGCCAGCAGTGAAGTGGGGGGGAAGTATGGCTACACCTTC. The variable domain in full, with the rest retrieved from reference TRBV2 and TRBJ1-2, is EPEVTQTPSHQVTQMGQEVILRCVPISNHLYFYWYRQILGQKVEFLVSFYNNEISEKSEIFDDQFSVERPDGSNFTLKIRSTKLEDSAMYFCASSEVGGKYGYTFGSGTRLTVV.

The CDR3 DNA follows: TGTGCCTGGATCAGTGGGGAGGAAGGACATGGCTACACCTTC. This encodes CAWISGEEGHGYTF. The rearrangement uses TRBV30 and TRBJ1-2; D is undetermined. CDR3 size: 14 residues. The V and J ends lost 4 bases and 6 bases respectively, with 18 bases between them. Per the germline V gene, CDR1 is GTSNPN and CDR2 is SVGIG (reference sequence).

J is TRBJ1-2 and V is TRBV6-5; possible D gene TRBD1, 5 bases. The germline V gene encodes CDR1 MNHEY and CDR2 SVGAGI. Trimming took 6 bases from V and 7 from J, leaving 12 bases between them. The CDR3 is 12 amino acids. The CDR3 sequence is CASSNDGGGYTF. The CDR3 nucleotides are TGTGCCAGCAGCAACGACGGGGGTGGCTACACCTTC.

The gene calls are TRBV5-6 and TRBJ2-7; the D gene is possibly TRBD1 (5 bases). Germline lookup yields CDR1 SGHDT and CDR2 YYEEEE. The CDR3 runs 14 residues. V was cut by 4 bases and J by 8 bases, with 19 bases left in between. This CDR3 reads CASSTGRALSQQYF. The CDR3 coding sequence is TGTGCCAGCAGCACCGGCAGGGCCCTGTCGCAGCAGTACTTC.

V and J are TRBV12-5 and TRBJ2-2, with D possibly matching TRBD2 (6 bases). The germline V and J ends were trimmed by 6 bases and 2 bases, with 10 bases remaining between them. Germline V gives CDR1 LGHNT, CDR2 FRNRAP. There are 14 residues in the CDR3. The CDR3 DNA sequence: TGTGCTAGTGGGGCGGGGTCTAACACCGGGGAGCTGTTTTTT. Translated, it gives CASGAGSNTGELFF.

Concerning this clone: Other DNA sequences within the sample encode an identical CDR3. This chain joins TRBV6-5 and TRBJ2-1, with 7 positions matching TRBD1. Germline V gene sequence: CDR1 MNHEY, CDR2 SVGAGI. V trimming: 2 bases; J trimming: 4 bases; junction bases outside the gene matches: 5. This CDR3 region has 15 residues. CDR3 nucleotide sequence: TGTGCCAGCAGTTACGGACAGGATCGTTACAATGAGCAGTTCTTC. Translation gives CASSYGQDRYNEQFF.

The chain recombines TRBV27 with TRBJ2-2; weak D call: TRBD1 (5 bases). Trimming cost V 4 bases and J 0 bases, with 9 bases left between them. Germline loops: CDR1 MNHEY, CDR2 SMNVEV (reference sequence). CDR3 length: 15 residues. The CDR3 region has the DNA TGTGCCAGCAGTTCTGGCAGGGCGAACACCGGGGAGCTGTTTTTT. It yields the protein CASSSGRANTGELFF.

This chain uses TRBV29-1 with TRBJ2-5, with 7 bases identical to TRBD1. The junction had 7 bases not matched to a gene; V was cut back by 7 bases and J by 5 bases. This CDR3 region has 12 residues. The germline gives CDR1 SQVTM, CDR2 ANQGSEA. The CDR3 region is CSAEGAGETQYF. The CDR3 DNA reads as TGCAGCGCCGAGGGGGCTGGGGAGACCCAGTACTTC.

This clone was seen only once. The chain combines TRBV6-2 or TRBV6-3 with TRBJ1-3; 8 bases fit TRBD1. The germline V gene has CDR1 MNHEY and CDR2 SVGEGT. This CDR3 has 15 amino acids. Germline trimming cut 6 bases from V and 0 bases from J; bases unmatched to any gene: 4. The CDR3 region has the DNA TGTGCCAGCAGCCGGACAGGGTTCTCTGGAAACACCATATATTTT. The encoded protein is CASSRTGFSGNTIYF.

The rearrangement joins TRBV30 to TRBJ2-5; D unclear. Germline V CDR1 and CDR2: GTSNPN, SVGIG (reference sequence). The V gene lost 3 bases and the J gene lost 7 bases, with 15 bases spanning the gap. The CDR3 loop spans 13 amino acids. The DNA for the CDR3 is TGTGCCTGGAGGTCAGGTGGGTCCGGGACCCAGTACTTC. Amino acids: CAWRSGGSGTQYF.

This chain links TRBV30 with TRBJ2-5; no clear D gene. Germline-derived CDR1 and CDR2 are GTSNPN and SVGIG (reference sequence). V was cut by 0 bases and J by 5 bases, with 13 bases left in between. The CDR3 contains 14 residues. The CDR3 protein is CAWSVSSLLETQYF. DNA for the CDR3: TGTGCCTGGAGTGTGAGTAGTCTACTGGAGACCCAGTACTTC.

The chain couples TRBV15 to TRBJ1-1, with D possibly TRBD1 on 5 matching bases. V was clipped by 0 bases and J by 1 base, with 18 bases between them. Germline loops: CDR1 LNHNV, CDR2 YYDKDF (reference sequence). This CDR3 has 18 amino acids. CDR3 DNA: TGTGCCACCAGCAGAGATAGGGGATTTTCGGCTCGGAACACTGAAGCTTTCTTT. The encoded protein is CATSRDRGFSARNTEAFF.

CDR3 DNA sequence: TGTGCCAGCAGCTTAGCGCTCGGGGACAGCTCCCCTAACTATGGCTACACCTTC. Protein product: CASSLALGDSSPNYGYTF. This rearrangement joins TRBV7-8 to TRBJ1-2; 7 bases are shared with TRBD1. CDR3 length equals 18 residues. Losses at the gene ends were 0 bases for V and 0 bases for J; bases not matched to a gene: 10. Germline V lookup: CDR1 SGHVS, CDR2 FQNEAQ. Full variable domain (remainder filled in from reference TRBV7-8 and TRBJ1-2): GAGVSQSPRYKVAKRGQDVALRCDPISGHVSLFWYQQALGQGPEFLTYFQNEAQLDKSGLPSDRFFAERPEGSVSTLKIQRTQQEDSAVYLCASSLALGDSSPNYGYTFGSGTRLTVV.